This T cell receptor beta chain originates from a study of T cell responses to AZD1222 COVID-19 vaccine. V was clipped by 7 bases and J by 0 bases; unmatched bases: 5. The CDR3 has 16 residues. Germline values: CDR1 WNHNN, CDR2 SYGVQD (reference sequence). The data were produced by immunoSEQ multiplex PCR, yet TCRdb's version contains in-frame clones alone and is incomplete. This sample has some 81,000 clones, with approximately 86% found just once. The rearrangement joins TRBV10-1 to TRBJ2-1; 11 bases fit TRBD2. This sequence originates from an adult who received the AZD1222 COVID-19 vaccine. The sequences come from peripheral blood, collected 28 days after the second AZD1222 dose. The CDR3 region has the DNA TGCGCCAGCAACTGGACTAGCGGGCCCTCCTACAATGAGCAGTTCTTC. Translated, it gives CASNWTSGPSYNEQFF.